A selection of T cell receptor beta chains follows, all from one sample in a study of shared clonotypes between healthy human individuals. Sequencing was performed with immunoSEQ multiplex PCR; in TCRdb, only in-frame clones are kept and a portion is missing. The table shows hundreds of thousands of clones, with under 80% occurring only once. The sequencing input was memory CD4+ T cells sorted from blood. These receptors were taken from a woman aged 25 to 39 in good health. Each CDR3 is given with its conserved first and last residue. Fields, in order: J gene, D gene, V gene, clone size, CDR3 DNA, CDR3 protein. D genes are given only for firm matches. The size of a clone is reported for some rows only, either as once, few or many, or as a class for expanded clones.

j_gene: TRBJ2-1
d_gene: -
v_gene: TRBV2
abundance: -
CDR3nt: TGTGCCAGCAGTGATGACAGGAATGAGCAGTTCTTC
CDR3aa: CASSDDRNEQFF

j_gene: TRBJ2-6
d_gene: -
v_gene: TRBV7-8
abundance: once
CDR3nt: TGTGCCAGCAGCTTAGTGGGCAGAGCCGTCTCTGGGGCCAACGTCCTGACTTTC
CDR3aa: CASSLVGRAVSGANVLTF

j_gene: TRBJ2-7
d_gene: -
v_gene: TRBV5-4
abundance: few
CDR3nt: TGTGCCAGCAGCTTGGCCAATACCTACGAGCAGTACTTC
CDR3aa: CASSLANTYEQYF

j_gene: TRBJ1-5
d_gene: -
v_gene: TRBV13
abundance: -
CDR3nt: TGTGCCAGCAGCTTATCCGGGGAACAGCCCCAGCATTTT
CDR3aa: CASSLSGEQPQHF

j_gene: TRBJ1-1
d_gene: -
v_gene: TRBV5-1
abundance: once
CDR3nt: TGCGCCAGCAGCTTGAACCCGGGGAACACTGAAGCTTTCTTT
CDR3aa: CASSLNPGNTEAFF

j_gene: TRBJ2-1
d_gene: -
v_gene: TRBV20-1
abundance: once
CDR3nt: TGCAGTGCCCCAGAGTACAATGAGCAGTTCTTC
CDR3aa: CSAPEYNEQFF

j_gene: TRBJ1-2
d_gene: -
v_gene: TRBV19
abundance: -
CDR3nt: TGTGCCAGTAGTATGTCCGGGGAGGACGGCTACACCTTC
CDR3aa: CASSMSGEDGYTF

j_gene: TRBJ2-1
d_gene: TRBD2
v_gene: TRBV5-1
abundance: -
CDR3nt: TGCGCCAGCAGCTTGGTAGCGGGACGCCACAATGAGCAGTTCTTC
CDR3aa: CASSLVAGRHNEQFF

j_gene: TRBJ2-7
d_gene: TRBD2
v_gene: TRBV5-5
abundance: -
CDR3nt: TGTGCCAGCAGCTTCATCCCGGAGGGAGGGTCCCACGAGCAGTACTTC
CDR3aa: CASSFIPEGGSHEQYF

j_gene: TRBJ2-6
d_gene: -
v_gene: TRBV19
abundance: -
CDR3nt: TGTGCCAGTAGCGAGACAGGAGTCAGCGTCCTGACTTTC
CDR3aa: CASSETGVSVLTF

j_gene: TRBJ2-1
d_gene: -
v_gene: TRBV15
abundance: once
CDR3nt: TGTGCCACCAGCAGACGAGGACGGGCACAAGGGGCCTACAATGAGCAGTTCTTC
CDR3aa: CATSRRGRAQGAYNEQFF

j_gene: TRBJ2-7
d_gene: -
v_gene: TRBV7-2
abundance: -
CDR3nt: TGTGCCAGCAGCTACCAAAGAGACTCCTACGAGCAGTACTTC
CDR3aa: CASSYQRDSYEQYF

j_gene: TRBJ1-2
d_gene: TRBD1
v_gene: TRBV7-2
abundance: -
CDR3nt: TGTGCCAGCAGCCCCGGACAGGGAGGCTACTATGGCTACACCTTC
CDR3aa: CASSPGQGGYYGYTF

j_gene: TRBJ1-5
d_gene: TRBD1
v_gene: TRBV29-1
abundance: few
CDR3nt: TGCAGCGTAACAGGGGGTACCAATCAGCCCCAGCATTTT
CDR3aa: CSVTGGTNQPQHF

j_gene: TRBJ1-4
d_gene: -
v_gene: TRBV5-4
abundance: few
CDR3nt: TGTGCCAGCAGCTTTCGTGGTGAAAAACTGTTTTTT
CDR3aa: CASSFRGEKLFF

j_gene: TRBJ1-1
d_gene: TRBD1
v_gene: TRBV28
abundance: -
CDR3nt: TGTGCCAGCAGTTCTACCGGGACAGCTAAGCTGGGGGCTTTCTTT
CDR3aa: CASSSTGTAKLGAFF

j_gene: TRBJ2-2
d_gene: TRBD1
v_gene: TRBV4-2
abundance: -
CDR3nt: TGTGCCAGCAGCCAAGTCGGACAGGGGGTCGGCACCGGGGAGCTGTTTTTT
CDR3aa: CASSQVGQGVGTGELFF